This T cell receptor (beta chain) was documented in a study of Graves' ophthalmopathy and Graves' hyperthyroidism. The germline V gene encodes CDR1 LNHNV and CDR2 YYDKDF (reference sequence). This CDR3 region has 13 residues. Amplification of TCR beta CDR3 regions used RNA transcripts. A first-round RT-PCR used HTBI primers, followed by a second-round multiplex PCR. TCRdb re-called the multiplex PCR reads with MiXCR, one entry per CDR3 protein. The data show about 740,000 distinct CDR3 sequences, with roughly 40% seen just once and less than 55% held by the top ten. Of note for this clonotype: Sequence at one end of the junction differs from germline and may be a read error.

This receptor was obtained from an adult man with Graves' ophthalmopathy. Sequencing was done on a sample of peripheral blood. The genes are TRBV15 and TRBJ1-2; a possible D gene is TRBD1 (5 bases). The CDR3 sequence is CASSRWRGNGYTF. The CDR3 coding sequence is TGTGCCAGCAGCCGTTGGAGGGGTAATGGCTACACCTTC.